These 15 T cell receptor beta chains were sequenced from one sample in a study of response to subunit inactivated influenza vaccine. TCRdb re-called the RT-PCR reads with MiXCR, one entry per CDR3 protein. The sample contains some 570,000 distinct CDR3 sequences, about 11% of which appear only once. The data were also submitted as part of a second study, on T cells expressing NK-cell markers. As reported in that work: Beta-chain TCR cDNA was generated via 5'RACE template switching with UMIs.

Sequenced here: PBMCs from blood, sampled on the day of vaccination. These receptors all stem from a man in his fifties or sixties who received an inactivated influenza vaccine.

This clonotype has at least ten counts. Here the CDR3 reads CASSDHLASGNEQFF. In DNA, the CDR3 is TGCGCCAGCAGTGATCACCTAGCCTCCGGTAATGAGCAGTTCTTC. This chain joins TRBV10-2 and TRBJ2-1; weak D call: TRBD2 (5 bases). Trimming pared 3 bases from V and 7 bases from J, leaving 16 bases between. CDR3 length equals 15 residues. Germline V gene sequence: CDR1 WSHSY, CDR2 SAAADI.

This clonotype has just a few counts. The V and J genes are TRBV11-2 and TRBJ2-7; D gene ambiguous. The CDR3 sequence is 15 residues long. Trimming cost V 1 base and J 2 bases, with 12 bases left between them. Germline loops: CDR1 SGHAT, CDR2 FQNNGV. DNA of the CDR3: TGTGCCAGCAGCTTAGGACCTCAACGGACCTACGAGCAGTACTTC. Its translation is CASSLGPQRTYEQYF.

This clonotype was counted a few times. The J gene is TRBJ1-2, the V gene TRBV12-3 or TRBV12-4; D unclear. CDR3 length: 15 amino acids. Trimming stripped 6 bases from V and 4 bases from J, with 18 bases between. The CDR3 nucleotides are TGTGCCAGCAGCCTGAGGATGGCGGAAATCTATGGCTACACCTTC. The encoded protein is CASSLRMAEIYGYTF.

A note on this clonotype: At one end the junction does not follow the germline gene, possibly because of a read error. The chain combines TRBV3-1 with TRBJ2-1; D call uncertain. The germline CDR1 and CDR2 sequences are LGHDT and YNNKEL (reference sequence). This CDR3 is built from 14 residues. This CDR3 is CATSLVEGVGEQFF. The CDR3 DNA reads as TGTGCCACCAGCCTGGTTGAAGGTGTAGGTGAGCAGTTCTTC.

Only a few counts were recorded for this clonotype. V and J are TRBV5-5 and TRBJ2-3, with D possibly matching TRBD1 (5 bases). The CDR3 has 14 amino acids. Germline-derived CDR1 and CDR2 are SGHKS and YYEKEE (reference sequence). V was clipped by 4 bases and J by 2 bases, with 11 bases between them. Here the CDR3 DNA reads TGTGCCAGCAGCCCTGACAGTCCCACAGATACGCAGTATTTT. Translation: CASSPDSPTDTQYF.

This clonotype was picked up a small number of times. The chain couples TRBV5-1 to TRBJ1-4; 8 nucleotides agree with TRBD1. Germline CDR1 reads SGHRS; CDR2 reads YFSETQ. CDR3 length: 14 amino acids. J was trimmed by 7 bases and V by 4 bases; bases with no gene match: 6. The CDR3 region is CASSPVQGGEKLFF. CDR3 coding DNA: TGCGCCAGCAGCCCCGTACAGGGGGGTGAAAAACTGTTTTTT.

This clonotype was seen a few times. This chain links TRBV9 with TRBJ2-1, with 9 bases matching TRBD2. J was trimmed by 3 bases and V by 0 bases; bases with no gene match: 4. The CDR3 covers 16 residues. Germline V gene lookup returns CDR1 SGDLS and CDR2 YYNGEE. The CDR3 here is CASSVAGRGGYNEQFF. Here the CDR3 DNA reads TGTGCCAGCAGCGTAGCGGGGCGGGGGGGCTACAATGAGCAGTTCTTC.

V usage is TRBV15 and J usage is TRBJ1-2; 10 bases line up with TRBD1. The trim removed 1 base at V and 7 bases at J, leaving 9 bases unmatched. The length of the CDR3 is 16 residues. Germline V CDR1 and CDR2: LNHNV, YYDKDF (reference sequence). This chain's CDR3 is CATSRGPAGTGVGYTF. The CDR3 region has the DNA TGTGCCACCAGCAGAGGCCCAGCCGGGACAGGGGTTGGCTACACCTTC.

This clonotype was observed many times. V gene TRBV19 combines with J gene TRBJ2-3; TRBD2 aligns across 16 bases. The trim removed 3 bases at V and 14 bases at J, leaving 8 bases unmatched. This CDR3 is 15 amino acids long. In germline, CDR1 is LNHDA, CDR2 SQIVND (reference sequence). The CDR3 sequence is CASSMGLAGGPAPYF. CDR3 nucleotides: TGTGCCAGTAGTATGGGACTAGCGGGGGGGCCCGCCCCGTATTTT.

The gene calls are TRBV11-2 and TRBJ2-5; D is possibly TRBD2 (7 bases). V was shortened by 1 base and J by 5 bases, with 14 bases between the two germline ends. The CDR3 is made up of 15 amino acids. From germline, CDR1 is SGHAT and CDR2 FQNNGV. The CDR3 loop is CASSLGVGGAETQYF. CDR3 coding DNA: TGTGCCAGCAGCTTAGGCGTGGGGGGGGCGGAGACCCAGTACTTC.

The J gene is TRBJ1-2, the V gene TRBV12-3 or TRBV12-4; D is perhaps TRBD1 (5 bases). V lost 7 bases and J lost 7, with 13 bases in between. The CDR3 sequence is 12 residues long. The CDR3 reads CASNLGGTGYTF. CDR3 bases: TGTGCCAGCAACTTGGGGGGAACTGGCTACACCTTC.

On this clonotype: This may come from a read error, since a much larger clone is one base off. The chain joins TRBV5-1 to TRBJ2-2; no definite D call. V lost 0 bases and J 4 bases, leaving 13 bases between the germline ends. CDR1 SGHRS and CDR2 YFSETQ come from the germline V gene. CDR3 length equals 16 residues. The CDR3 nucleotides are TGCGCCAGCAGCTTGGCCCCGACTTGGGTCACCGGGGAGCTGTTTTTT. It encodes CASSLAPTWVTGELFF.

This clonotype occurred many times. The gene calls are TRBV28 and TRBJ2-7; possible D gene TRBD2, 5 bases. The ends were cut back, 1 base at V and 1 base at J, with 8 bases in the middle. CDR1 MDHEN and CDR2 SYDVKM come from the germline V gene. The CDR3 is made up of 14 amino acids. CDR3: CASSLFGSSYEQYF. The DNA for the CDR3 is TGTGCCAGCAGTTTATTTGGGAGTTCCTACGAGCAGTACTTC.

This clonotype was counted many times. The J gene is TRBJ2-4, the V gene TRBV20-1, with D possibly being TRBD2 (5 bases). V shed 6 bases and J shed 3 bases, with 15 bases lying between them. This CDR3 has 14 residues. Per the germline V gene, CDR1 is DFQATT and CDR2 is SNEGSKA (reference sequence). Here the CDR3 DNA reads TGCAGTGCCCGGGATGGTTCAGGCAAAAACATTCAGTACTTC. Protein: CSARDGSGKNIQYF.

This clonotype was found many times. The J gene is TRBJ1-2, the V gene TRBV30; D not certain. Germline CDR1 reads GTSNPN; CDR2 reads SVGIG (reference sequence). The CDR3 is 13 residues long. Trimming cost V 0 bases and J 5 bases, with 10 bases left between them. The CDR3 region is CAWSVEAAYGYTF. CDR3 sequence (DNA): TGTGCCTGGAGTGTAGAGGCTGCTTATGGCTACACCTTC.